The clone carrying this T cell receptor (beta chain) was seen repeatedly, ten times or more. The sample comes from a study of molecular identifiers for immune sequencing clone quantification. Using its own MiXCR run on the PCR reads, TCRdb lists one record per CDR3 protein. Among 600,000 to 650,000 distinct CDR3 sequences listed, 15% to 20% were seen once. The authors gated naive CD8 T cells as CD8+CD4-CCR7+CD45RA+ for sorting. Trimming at V came to 2 bases and at J to 8 bases, leaving 8 bases not matched to a gene. Per germline, CDR1 MNHEY and CDR2 SVGAGI. The CDR3 extends over 16 amino acids. V and J are TRBV6-5 and TRBJ2-1, with 11 bases aligning to TRBD2. Sequencing was carried out using naive CD8+ T cells from blood, with Jurkat cell RNA spiked in. The subset denotes: FACS-sorted CD8+CD4-CCR7+CD45RA+ naive T cells. The receptor was isolated from a human donor in good health. Some libraries in this study had Jurkat cell RNA spiked in. The CDR3 nucleotides read TGTGCCAGCAGTTACATTCTAGCGGGGGGCGTCTATGAGCAGTTCTTC. As protein: CASSYILAGGVYEQFF.